The 26 T cell receptor beta chains below were found in one sample sequenced in a study of blood T cell repertoires in COVID-19. Measured with immunoSEQ multiplex PCR; TCRdb has only the in-frame clones, and not every one. The repertoire holds approximately 80,000 clones, with roughly nine tenths as singletons. Sequenced input: peripheral blood. The receptor set was obtained from a human donor in a cohort sampled during active COVID-19.

J is TRBJ2-6 and V is TRBV14; 9 positions match TRBD1. The germline CDR1 and CDR2 sequences are SGHDN and FVKESK. The CDR3 covers 21 residues. After removal of 3 bases from V and 0 bases from J, the junction contained 15 bases not matched to a gene. The chain's CDR3 is CASSHQTIAGQGNSGANVLTF. In nucleotides, the CDR3 is TGTGCCAGCAGCCATCAAACGATTGCGGGACAGGGAAACTCTGGGGCCAACGTCCTGACTTTC.

The chain joins TRBV11-2 to TRBJ2-3; TRBD2 matches 9 bases. The CDR3 loop spans 16 amino acids. Germline V gene sequence: CDR1 SGHAT, CDR2 FQNNGV. V trimming: 2 bases; J trimming: 2 bases; junction bases outside the gene matches: 5. In nucleotides, the CDR3 is TGTGCCAGCAGCTTATTTGGACTAGCGTCCACAGATACGCAGTATTTT. This encodes CASSLFGLASTDTQYF. Full variable domain (outside the CDR3, taken from reference TRBV11-2 and TRBJ2-3): EAGVAQSPRYKIIEKRQSVAFWCNPISGHATLYWYQQILGQGPKLLIQFQNNGVVDDSQLPKDRFSAERLKGVDSTLKIQPAKLEDSAVYLCASSLFGLASTDTQYFGPGTRLTVL.

This chain uses TRBV10-3 with TRBJ1-5; 7 bases map to TRBD1. The CDR3 runs to 15 residues. CDR1 is ENHRY, CDR2 SYGVKD, per germline. Trimming cost V 0 bases and J 2 bases; bases outside gene matches: 1. CDR3 protein: CAISESGTGNQPQHF. The CDR3 region has the DNA TGTGCCATCAGTGAGTCGGGGACAGGCAATCAGCCCCAGCATTTT.

The chain has TRBV18 and TRBJ2-5, with D possibly TRBD1 on 6 matching bases. Looked up from germline, CDR1 is KGHSH and CDR2 is LQKENI. V lost 4 bases, J lost 4 bases, and 28 bases lay in between. The CDR3 runs to 19 residues. The CDR3 sequence: CASSRSHGRASGGAETQYF. As DNA, the CDR3 is TGTGCCAGCTCACGGTCACACGGCAGGGCTTCTGGGGGCGCAGAGACCCAGTACTTC.

The chain links TRBV10-2 to TRBJ2-5; maybe TRBD1 (5 bases). The CDR3 runs to 13 residues. Germline V gives CDR1 WSHSY, CDR2 SAAADI. Trimming removed 2 bases from V and 3 bases from J, with 7 bases in between. CDR3 DNA sequence: TGCGCCAGCAGTGAGCAGGGTGAAGAGACCCAGTACTTC. Translated: CASSEQGEETQYF.

This clone was observed once. The chain couples TRBV5-1 to TRBJ2-2, with TRBD1 matching 9 bases. The CDR3 extends over 16 amino acids. CDR1 and CDR2 from the germline V gene are SGHRS and YFSETQ. After removal of 4 bases from V and 5 bases from J, the junction contained 9 bases not matched to a gene. The CDR3 region has the DNA TGCGCCAGCAGCGGATTACAGGGGGCGCGGACCGGGGAGCTGTTTTTT. Amino acids: CASSGLQGARTGELFF.

This CDR3 is CASSYNYEQYF. DNA of the CDR3: TGTGCCAGCAGTTATAACTACGAGCAGTACTTC. V usage is TRBV12-3 or TRBV12-4 and J usage is TRBJ2-7; D not certain. This CDR3 has 11 amino acids. Trimming pared 4 bases from V and 3 bases from J, leaving 4 bases between.

J is TRBJ1-2 and V is TRBV28; 8 bases agree with TRBD1. Germline V gene lookup returns CDR1 MDHEN and CDR2 SYDVKM. The CDR3 runs 13 residues. J gave up 4 bases and V 6 bases, and 4 bases lay outside the gene matches. CDR3 residues: CASSTGGGYGYTF. The CDR3 nucleotides are TGTGCCAGCAGCACAGGGGGTGGCTATGGCTACACCTTC.

This chain joins TRBV6-5 and TRBJ1-4; D possibly corresponds to TRBD1 (5 bases). Germline CDR1 is MNHEY and CDR2 is SVGAGI. CDR3 length: 14 amino acids. V lost 6 bases and J lost 0, with 8 bases in between. The CDR3 nucleotides are TGTGCCAGCAGCCTGACAGCAACTAATGAAAAACTGTTTTTT. Encoded protein: CASSLTATNEKLFF.

V is TRBV20-1 and J is TRBJ2-5; D is possibly TRBD2 (6 bases). The CDR3 consists of 13 residues. Trimming stripped 3 bases from V and 4 bases from J, with 12 bases between. Germline CDR1 DFQATT, CDR2 SNEGSKA (reference sequence). The CDR3 region has the DNA TGCAGTGCTAGTGTCGCGGGACGAGAGACCCAGTACTTC. This translates into CSASVAGRETQYF.

This clone was seen a single time. The chain couples TRBV5-1 to TRBJ2-1; 8 bases are shared with TRBD2. From germline, CDR1 is SGHRS and CDR2 YFSETQ. This CDR3 comprises 15 residues. The junction had 6 bases not matched to a gene; V was cut back by 2 bases and J by 5 bases. For the CDR3, the DNA is TGCGCCAGCAGCTTTTACGGGGGGGATAACAATGAGCAGTTCTTC. It yields the protein CASSFYGGDNNEQFF.

This chain uses TRBV27 with TRBJ2-5, with D possibly being TRBD1 (7 bases). The CDR3 runs 13 residues. Trimming cost V 6 bases and J 5 bases, with 13 bases left between them. Germline CDR1 and CDR2: MNHEY and SMNVEV (reference sequence). CDR3 DNA sequence: TGTGCCAGCAGACCGACAGGGAGGGAGACCCAGTACTTC. It translates to CASRPTGRETQYF.

The chain recombines TRBV25-1 with TRBJ1-1, with D possibly TRBD1 on 5 matching bases. Germline V lookup: CDR1 MGHDK, CDR2 SYGVNS. The CDR3 loop spans 14 amino acids. V lost 2 bases and J lost 7, with 14 bases in between. DNA of the CDR3: TGTGCCAGCAGTGAAAGTAGGGGTACCCTTGAAGCTTTCTTT. It encodes CASSESRGTLEAFF.

The chain is built from TRBV5-1 and TRBJ1-2; 7 bases fit TRBD1. The J segment lost 6 bases and the V segment lost 0 bases, leaving 5 bases of the junction unmatched. This CDR3 spans 14 amino acids. Germline V gene sequence: CDR1 SGHRS, CDR2 YFSETQ. CDR3 DNA: TGCGCCAGCAGCTTGGACAGGGGTGGTAATGGCTACACCTTC. Translated: CASSLDRGGNGYTF.

This clone has only a few counts. The genes are TRBV5-1 and TRBJ2-3, with 7 bases lining up with TRBD1. The germline V gene encodes CDR1 SGHRS and CDR2 YFSETQ. This CDR3 spans 15 amino acids. V lost 3 bases to trimming and J lost 4 bases; unmatched junction nucleotides: 8. The CDR3, as DNA: TGCGCCAGCAGCTCGGGACAGCGAAATTCAGATACGCAGTATTTT. Protein sequence: CASSSGQRNSDTQYF.

This clone is a singleton in its sample. The rearrangement joins TRBV3-1 (or the pseudogene TRBV3-2) to TRBJ1-4; 11 bases are shared with TRBD1. With 2 bases clipped from V and 5 bases from J, the junction kept 7 bases outside the gene matches. This CDR3 comprises 17 residues. Per germline, CDR1 LGHDT and CDR2 YNNKEL (reference sequence). The CDR3 sequence is CASSQSRDRGWNEKLFF. Written as DNA, the CDR3 is TGTGCCAGCAGCCAATCCCGGGACAGGGGGTGGAATGAAAAACTGTTTTTT.

The chain links TRBV5-1 to TRBJ2-3, with unresolved D. Trimming stripped 0 bases from V and 4 bases from J, with 12 bases between. Germline V gives CDR1 SGHRS, CDR2 YFSETQ. The CDR3 spans 15 residues. The CDR3 DNA reads TGCGCCAGCAGCTTGGACGGGTTAGGTTCAGATACGCAGTATTTT. It translates to CASSLDGLGSDTQYF.

The gene calls are TRBV7-2 and TRBJ2-1; 10 bases are shared with TRBD1. CDR3 length: 16 amino acids. V lost 0 bases to trimming and J lost 8 bases; unmatched junction nucleotides: 7. Germline-derived CDR1 and CDR2 are SGHTA and FQGNSA. The CDR3, as DNA: TGTGCCAGCAGCTTAGCGTGGGGACAGGGGTTGGATGAGCAGTTCTTC. It specifies CASSLAWGQGLDEQFF.

This clone was recorded only once. The chain links TRBV11-2 to TRBJ1-2; tentatively, D is TRBD1 (6 bases). CDR3 length: 13 residues. The germline V gene encodes CDR1 SGHAT and CDR2 FQNNGV. The ends were cut back, 5 bases at V and 7 bases at J, with 14 bases in the middle. As DNA, the CDR3 is TGTGCCAGCAGCCCGGGGGGGCCGGTTGGCTACACCTTC. The encoded protein is CASSPGGPVGYTF.

This sequence joins TRBV7-8 and TRBJ2-7; 9 bases are a match to TRBD2. CDR3 size: 16 residues. Germline CDR1 is SGHVS and CDR2 is FQNEAQ. Unmatched junction bases numbered 11, after V lost 4 bases and J lost 4 bases. The CDR3 is CASSSSPGLAGYEQYF. The CDR3 bases are TGTGCCAGCAGCTCCTCCCCGGGACTAGCAGGTTACGAGCAGTACTTC.

This clone appeared once. The chain couples TRBV29-1 to TRBJ2-7; tentatively, D is TRBD2 (6 bases). The CDR3 extends over 14 amino acids. Trimming stripped 4 bases from V and 5 bases from J, with 18 bases between. Germline CDR1 reads SQVTM; CDR2 reads ANQGSEA. CDR3 region: CSVVARGTPDEQYF. CDR3 nucleotide sequence: TGCAGCGTTGTGGCTCGGGGGACTCCCGACGAGCAGTACTTC.

Only one count was recorded for this clone. The rearrangement links TRBV5-8 to TRBJ1-2; maybe TRBD1 (6 bases). This CDR3 has 20 residues. The germline V gene has CDR1 SGHTS and CDR2 YDEGEE. Trimming took off 0 bases at V and 4 bases at J, with 28 bases between the two ends. For the CDR3, the DNA is TGTGCCAGCAGCTTGGAGGGGGTTGGTTCCCCCCCCGACAGGTTCTATGGCTACACCTTC. Translated, it gives CASSLEGVGSPPDRFYGYTF.

The chain uses TRBV29-1 and TRBJ1-2, with a weak D call TRBD1 (6 bases). V was pared by 2 bases and J by 8 bases, with 12 bases between. Looked up from germline, CDR1 is SQVTM and CDR2 is ANQGSEA. This CDR3 contains 12 residues. In DNA, the CDR3 is TGCAGCGTTGAACCCTACAGGGCAGGCTACACCTTC. Protein sequence: CSVEPYRAGYTF.

This chain uses TRBV5-1 with TRBJ2-2; 7 bases are a match to TRBD1. J gave up 0 bases and V 7 bases, and 6 bases lay outside the gene matches. The CDR3 is 15 residues long. The germline V gene encodes CDR1 SGHRS and CDR2 YFSETQ. The CDR3 bases are TGCGCCAGCCGCCGGGACAGTGCGAACACCGGGGAGCTGTTTTTT. This encodes CASRRDSANTGELFF. The full variable domain, in which reference TRBV5-1 and TRBJ2-2 provide the parts outside the CDR3, is KAGVTQTPRYLIKTRGQQVTLSCSPISGHRSVSWYQQTPGQGLQFLFEYFSETQRNKGNFPGRFSGRQFSNSRSEMNVSTLELGDSALYLCASRRDSANTGELFFGEGSRLTVL.

The genes are TRBV4-1 and TRBJ2-5, with a possible D match to TRBD1 (6 bases). Trimming shortened V by 6 bases and J by 4 bases, and 15 bases separated the two germline ends. In germline, CDR1 is MGHRA, CDR2 YSYEKL. This CDR3 is built from 14 residues. The CDR3 spells CASSTQGFGETQYF. The CDR3 region has the DNA TGCGCCAGCAGTACACAGGGTTTTGGAGAGACCCAGTACTTC.

This chain links TRBV7-9 with TRBJ1-4; maybe TRBD1 (6 bases). V was trimmed by 5 bases and J by 3 bases, leaving 10 bases between them. CDR1 is SEHNR and CDR2 is FQNEAQ in the germline V gene (reference sequence). The CDR3 runs 14 residues. The CDR3 coding sequence is TGTGCCAGCAGCGAAGGACAGTCTAATGAAAAACTGTTTTTT. Its protein is CASSEGQSNEKLFF. The variable domain in full, with the rest retrieved from reference TRBV7-9 and TRBJ1-4, is DTGVSQNPRHKITKRGQNVTFRCDPISEHNRLYWYRQTLGQGPEFLTYFQNEAQLEKSRLLSDRFSAERPKGSFSTLEIQRTEQGDSAMYLCASSEGQSNEKLFFGSGTQLSVL.